This T cell receptor beta chain was retrieved from a study of cytomegalovirus exposure and HLA in healthy donors. CDR1 is SQVTM, CDR2 ANQGSEA, per germline. The V segment lost 6 bases and the J segment 4 bases; nucleotides outside the gene matches: 8. This CDR3 has 13 residues. Researchers ran the PCR with 60 Vbeta and 13 Jbeta primers. Using immunoSEQ multiplex PCR, the repertoire was profiled, and TCRdb retains in-frame clones only, with some absent. Among fewer than 100,000 clones listed, roughly 78% were seen once. The TCR comes from a male donor in good health and CMV-seropositive. Sequenced: PBMCs. This rearrangement joins TRBV29-1 to TRBJ1-1; 7 bases map to TRBD1. CDR3: CSVELTGTTEAFF. The CDR3 nucleotides are TGCAGCGTCGAACTGACAGGGACCACTGAAGCTTTCTTT.